The T cell receptor (beta chain) under discussion was sequenced for a study of T cells in Graves' hyperthyroidism and ophthalmopathy (dated by TCRdb to about 2019). A note on the overall study: Peripheral blood was collected at initial diagnosis, before any treatment. The roughly 94 discovery patients were randomly split 7:3 into training and test sets. Following sampling, methimazole starting at 30 mg daily was given to hyperthyroidism patients, and high-dose intravenous methylprednisolone was given to ophthalmopathy patients. Prospective prediction of ophthalmopathy was tested in an independent validation cohort of fewer than 20 hyperthyroidism patients and 15 to 17 patients who later progressed to ophthalmopathy. Thyroid tissue and blood T-cell repertoires from several Graves' hyperthyroidism patients were also compared in the study. A discovery cohort of roughly 100 patients, roughly 45 with Graves' ophthalmopathy and 55 to 65 with stable Graves' hyperthyroidism, was used to find distinguishing TCR V-J signatures. The paper describes TCR Vbeta CDR3 sequencing of more than 120 peripheral blood samples, made up of 40 to 45 ophthalmopathy patients, roughly 72 hyperthyroidism patients and some 17 progressor patients. Beyond this particular receptor, the publication reports: Most expanded thyroid clonotypes (frequency above 0.001) were also detected in blood, a finding suggesting that blood repertoires may reflect thyroid immune responses. No statistical method was used to fix the sample size in advance, and group allocation was not hidden from the investigators. In validation, the model predicted progression to ophthalmopathy a median of 6.5 months before onset, with roughly 71% sensitivity and nearly 75% specificity. Ophthalmopathy was separated from stable hyperthyroidism by a 13 V-J signature model, with approximately 85% sensitivity and about 81% specificity obtained in cross-validation and 80%/75% obtained in testing.

The TCR beta CDR3 regions were amplified from RNA transcripts. The first round of RT-PCR for the TCR CDR3 was performed with the HTBI primer set and the Qiagen OneStep RT-PCR kit. Libraries were constructed in a second round of multiplex PCR, after which size selection and purification were performed. Sequencing of the libraries was done on an Illumina HiSeq2000 using paired-end 100 bp reads. In the source study's methods: SOAPnuke was used to process the raw data, removing reads that contained adapters or uncalled bases, had a mean Phred below 15, or lacked an exact match to the constant primer or identifier. COPE v1.2.5 was used to merge the high-quality paired reads, and each unique nucleotide sequence was defined as a clonotype. MiTCR v1.1 was used to align clonotypes to the IMGT TRBV, TRBD and TRBJ reference segments. The analysis included only V-J combinations with a frequency above 0.0001, which together covered 98% to 99.2% of the repertoires. A TCS score was defined as the ratio between F50 (clonal expansion) and ExV (chaos), using BLOSUM62-based TCRdist between CDR3 peptides within each V-J. Welch's t-statistics and random forest reduced fewer than 550 V-J features to roughly 13, which were used in a naive Bayes classifier (R e1071). TCRdb cleaned the public reads at Q25 with fastp, built clones with MiXCR and kept in-frame beta chains. Each record represents a unique CDR3 protein, reported with the most common genes and DNA among its rows. These V and J calls rely on TCRdb rather than the paper's analysis. The sample contains hundreds of thousands of distinct CDR3 sequences, about 14% of them found a single time. The ten largest clonotypes hold approximately 12% of the sample.

In the ophthalmopathy patients, disease was moderately to severely active, with a Clinical Activity Score of 3 or more, a NOSPECS grade of 4 or more, and a duration of less than 3 months. The study excluded patients with uncontrolled infections, other autoimmune diseases, pregnancy or lactation. Diagnoses were based on clinical symptoms, serum thyroxine and TRAb, thyroid ultrasound and orbital computed tomography. Ficoll-Paque density gradient centrifugation was used to isolate PBMCs from approximately 10 ml of fresh peripheral blood. Total RNA was extracted with Trizol reagent, and quality was checked on an Agilent 2100 Bioanalyzer. This clonotype was seen more than once but under ten times. Its antigen specificity is not known. The input lacks base qualities; no much larger clone sits a single base away. This TCR came from a woman aged 45-65 years with Graves' ophthalmopathy. The sequencing sample was made of blood.

The DNA sequence follows: TGTGCCAGCAGTTACTATGGACAGGCGAACACCGGGGAGCTGTTTTTT. Translated, this is CASSYYGQANTGELFF. The rearrangement joined TRBV6-2 or TRBV6-3 to TRBJ2-2; 7 of the junction bases match TRBD1. The germline V gene encodes CDR1 MNHEY and CDR2 SVGEGT. The CDR3 spans 16 residues, from the cysteine through the phenylalanine. The DNA shown is the 48-base CDR3, in frame from base 1. V has 1 base trimmed and J has 0 bases trimmed; junction bases matching no gene number 2.